What follows are 29 T cell receptor beta chains derived from one specimen sequenced in a study of blood T cell repertoires in COVID-19. Sequencing used immunoSEQ multiplex PCR; TCRdb keeps in-frame clones, though not all of them. Of 150,000 or so clones in the sample, 70% to 90% were seen once. Sample: peripheral blood. These receptors all stem from a woman aged 70 to 79 with acute or convalescent COVID-19.

V usage is TRBV7-9 and J usage is TRBJ2-7, with 10 bases fitting TRBD2. This CDR3 has 12 amino acids. With V trimmed by 6 bases and J by 5 bases, 1 base remained unmatched. Germline lookup yields CDR1 SEHNR and CDR2 FQNEAQ (reference sequence). Here the CDR3 reads CASSLAGDEQYV. CDR3 DNA sequence: TGTGCCAGCAGTCTAGCGGGGGACGAGCAGTACGTC.

This chain links TRBV20-1 with TRBJ2-1; 11 positions agree with TRBD2. V dropped 3 bases and J dropped 0; count of bases not matched to a gene: 25. The CDR3 is made up of 23 amino acids. Germline V gene sequence: CDR1 DFQATT, CDR2 SNEGSKA (reference sequence). The CDR3 loop reads CSASPLPSSPSGGHQFSYNEQFF. The CDR3 nucleotides read TGCAGTGCTAGTCCCCTCCCCTCCAGTCCTAGCGGGGGGCACCAGTTCTCCTACAATGAGCAGTTCTTC.

The CDR3 region is CASSVNRGLIEAFF. CDR3 bases: TGTGCCAGCAGTGTAAACAGGGGACTGATTGAAGCTTTCTTT. This sequence joins TRBV27 and TRBJ1-1; TRBD1 agrees at 7 bases. CDR1 and CDR2 from the germline V gene are MNHEY and SMNVEV (reference sequence). The CDR3 runs 14 residues. The V and J ends lost 5 bases and 7 bases, in that order; junction bases with no gene match: 10.

V is TRBV3-1 (or the pseudogene TRBV3-2) and J is TRBJ2-1; TRBD1 matches at 9 bases. CDR1 and CDR2 (germline): LGHDT, YNNKEL (reference sequence). V lost 4 bases to trimming and J lost 6 bases; unmatched junction nucleotides: 10. CDR3 length: 16 residues. The CDR3 DNA sequence: TGTGCCAGCAGCCTACCGGGACAGGGCAGTTCCAATGAGCAGTTCTTC. It specifies CASSLPGQGSSNEQFF.

The chain has TRBV5-4 and TRBJ1-1, with D uncertain. The CDR3 contains 17 residues. V shed 2 bases and J shed 0 bases, with 17 bases lying between them. CDR1 and CDR2 from the germline V gene are SGHNT and YYREEE (reference sequence). CDR3 amino acids: CASSFGLWADLNTEAFF. The DNA of the CDR3 is TGTGCCAGCAGCTTCGGCCTTTGGGCAGATCTGAACACTGAAGCTTTCTTT.

The chain recombines TRBV29-1 with TRBJ1-2, with 9 bases fitting TRBD1. V dropped 6 bases and J dropped 4; count of bases not matched to a gene: 12. The CDR3 has 15 residues. Germline values: CDR1 SQVTM, CDR2 ANQGSEA. This chain's CDR3 is CSVRRGGTGTYGYTF. CDR3 DNA sequence: TGCAGCGTCCGAAGGGGGGGGACAGGGACCTATGGCTACACCTTC.

This clone was seen a handful of times. The CDR3 bases are TGTGCCAGCAGTCACCTCCGGGGGGGTGGATATAATTCACCCCTCCACTTT. Its translation: CASSHLRGGGYNSPLHF. The chain combines TRBV7-8 with TRBJ1-6; TRBD1 might be the D (5 bases). V lost 6 bases and J 4 bases, leaving 19 bases between the germline ends. The germline V gene has CDR1 SGHVS and CDR2 FQNEAQ. CDR3 length equals 17 residues. Full variable domain (outside the CDR3, taken from reference TRBV7-8 and TRBJ1-6): GAGVSQSPRYKVAKRGQDVALRCDPISGHVSLFWYQQALGQGPEFLTYFQNEAQLDKSGLPSDRFFAERPEGSVSTLKIQRTQQEDSAVYLCASSHLRGGGYNSPLHFGNGTRLTVT.

J is TRBJ1-3 and V is TRBV5-4; the match to TRBD1 covers 7 bases. The germline gives CDR1 SGHNT, CDR2 YYREEE (reference sequence). The CDR3 loop spans 14 amino acids. V trimming: 4 bases; J trimming: 4 bases; junction bases outside the gene matches: 5. The CDR3 nucleotides are TGTGCCAGCAGCCTGGACAGGCTCGGAAACACCATATATTTT. Translated: CASSLDRLGNTIYF.

V is TRBV4-2 and J is TRBJ1-2, with 7 bases fitting TRBD1. The CDR3 is 16 residues long. The germline gives CDR1 LGHNA, CDR2 YNFKEQ. The ends lost 0 bases at V and 2 bases at J; junction bases unmatched: 6. CDR3 nucleotide sequence: TGTGCCAGCAGCCAAGAAGTAGGGGGCTTCAACTATGGCTACACCTTC. Translation: CASSQEVGGFNYGYTF.

This chain uses TRBV7-9 with TRBJ1-6; D might be TRBD1 (6 bases). CDR3 length equals 15 residues. Trimming took 5 bases from V and 3 from J, leaving 11 bases between them. The germline gives CDR1 SEHNR, CDR2 FQNEAQ (reference sequence). For the CDR3, the DNA is TGTGCCAGCAGCCCCCCAGGGGTCTATAATTCACCCCTCCACTTT. The encoded protein is CASSPPGVYNSPLHF.

There are a few counts of this clone. This chain connects TRBV29-1 to TRBJ2-7; 11 nucleotides agree with TRBD1. Germline CDR1 is SQVTM and CDR2 is ANQGSEA. The CDR3 contains 15 residues. The V gene end was trimmed by 4 bases and the J gene end by 5 bases; junction bases not matched to a gene: 10. As DNA, the CDR3 is TGCAGCGTTGTGGACAGGGGGCAGTTCGGGGACGAGCAGTACGTC. Residues: CSVVDRGQFGDEQYV.

The chain links TRBV6-5 to TRBJ1-6; TRBD1 is a possible D gene (5 bases). Trimming took off 0 bases at V and 7 bases at J, with 10 bases between the two ends. The CDR3 runs 15 residues. From germline, CDR1 is MNHEY and CDR2 SVGAGI. The CDR3 nucleotides are TGTGCCAGCAGTTACTCGCGGGGACCAAATTCACCCCTCCACTTT. This sequence encodes CASSYSRGPNSPLHF.

The CDR3 here is CASSDLQGARPTEAFF. For the CDR3, the DNA is TGTGCCAGCAGTGACCTACAGGGGGCGCGTCCCACTGAAGCTTTCTTT. The chain has TRBV25-1 and TRBJ1-1; 9 nucleotides align to TRBD1. This CDR3 has 16 amino acids. In germline, CDR1 is MGHDK, CDR2 SYGVNS. V lost 3 bases and J lost 4; bases outside the gene matches: 9.

The gene calls are TRBV24-1 and TRBJ1-4; 7 nucleotides align to TRBD1. With 9 bases clipped from V and 5 bases from J, the junction kept 14 bases outside the gene matches. CDR1 and CDR2 from the germline V gene are KGHDR and SFDVKD. CDR3 size: 16 residues. The CDR3 reads CATLFNPGQRNEKLFF. CDR3 coding DNA: TGTGCCACCTTGTTTAATCCGGGACAGCGAAATGAAAAACTGTTTTTT.

This chain joins TRBV5-1 and TRBJ2-1; tentative D call: TRBD1 (5 bases). This CDR3 contains 13 residues. Between the trimmed V and J ends, which lost 5 bases and 3 bases, there was a span of 9 bases. Germline CDR1 SGHRS, CDR2 YFSETQ. CDR3 protein: CASREGVYNEQFF. CDR3 nucleotides: TGCGCCAGCAGGGAAGGGGTCTACAATGAGCAGTTCTTC.

The V gene is TRBV14, the J gene TRBJ1-6; D unresolved. There are 13 residues in the CDR3. Trimming took 3 bases from V and 11 from J, leaving 11 bases between them. From germline, CDR1 is SGHDN and CDR2 FVKESK. CDR3 nucleotide sequence: TGTGCCAGCAGCCACTCAGGAATTGCACCCCTCCACTTT. It encodes CASSHSGIAPLHF.

V gene TRBV7-2 combines with J gene TRBJ2-2, with TRBD2 matching 12 bases. V lost 3 bases to trimming and J lost 6 bases; unmatched junction nucleotides: 8. Per the germline V gene, CDR1 is SGHTA and CDR2 is FQGNSA. The CDR3 is 17 residues long. Written as DNA, the CDR3 is TGTGCCAGCAGCTTGGGGGGACTAGCGGGTATCTCCGGGGAGCTGTTTTTT. Its translation: CASSLGGLAGISGELFF.

This chain joins TRBV4-3 and TRBJ1-5, with D perhaps matching TRBD1 (6 bases). The CDR3 covers 17 residues. Trimming stripped 1 base from V and 4 bases from J, with 17 bases between. Germline V gene lookup returns CDR1 LGHNA and CDR2 YSLEER. CDR3 coding DNA: TGCGCCAGCAGCCAAGGTTTGTTCAGGGGTTTTAATCAGCCCCAGCATTTT. This sequence encodes CASSQGLFRGFNQPQHF.

The V call is TRBV7-3, the J call TRBJ2-7; D perhaps matches TRBD1 (5 bases). Germline V gene data show CDR1 as SGHTA and CDR2 as FQGTGA. This CDR3 spans 15 amino acids. V gave up 3 bases and J gave up 0 bases, with 12 bases separating them. The CDR3: CASSLEAGPSYEQYF. As DNA, the CDR3 is TGTGCCAGCAGCTTGGAAGCAGGGCCCTCCTACGAGCAGTACTTC.

The V and J genes are TRBV6-5 and TRBJ1-5; no clear D gene. Germline CDR1 MNHEY, CDR2 SVGAGI. This CDR3 has 14 amino acids. Trimming took 8 bases from V and 0 from J, leaving 11 bases between them. The CDR3 loop is CASGSTDSNQPQHF. The CDR3 DNA reads TGTGCCAGCGGGAGCACCGATAGCAATCAGCCCCAGCATTTT.

This sequence joins TRBV5-1 and TRBJ1-4; 12 positions agree with TRBD1. Germline V gene sequence: CDR1 SGHRS, CDR2 YFSETQ. After removal of 4 bases from V and 8 bases from J, the junction contained 3 bases not matched to a gene. There are 14 residues in the CDR3. The CDR3 loop is CASSIGTGGEKLFF. The CDR3 DNA is TGCGCCAGCAGCATCGGGACAGGGGGCGAAAAACTGTTTTTT.

The chain joins TRBV6-5 to TRBJ2-5; 9 bases fit TRBD1. The CDR3 covers 14 residues. Germline assignment: CDR1 MNHEY and CDR2 SVGAGI. The junction had 1 base not matched to a gene; V was cut back by 0 bases and J by 5 bases. The CDR3 bases are TGTGCCAGCAGTTACTCAGGACAGGGGGAGACCCAGTACTTC. It encodes CASSYSGQGETQYF.

A note on this clone: Its ends do not fully match the called genes, so a read error is possible. The chain links TRBV3-1 (or the pseudogene TRBV3-2) to TRBJ2-5, with 7 bases that match TRBD2. This CDR3 is built from 13 residues. Germline V gene data show CDR1 as LGHDT and CDR2 as YNNKEL (reference sequence). The CDR3 is CASRQAGQETQYF. CDR3 in DNA: TGTGCCAGCAGGCAAGCGGGGCAAGAGACCCAGTACTTC.

J is TRBJ1-2 and V is TRBV10-2; 11 bases fit TRBD1. The CDR3 spans 15 residues. Unmatched junction bases numbered 7, after V lost 8 bases and J lost 2 bases. CDR1 and CDR2 from the germline V gene are WSHSY and SAAADI. CDR3 in amino acids: CASSEGDRGNYGYTF. The CDR3 DNA follows: TGCGCCAGCTCAGAAGGGGACAGGGGGAACTATGGCTACACCTTC.

V gene TRBV6-5 combines with J gene TRBJ1-2, with 7 bases matching TRBD1. CDR1 is MNHEY, CDR2 SVGAGI, per germline. Unmatched junction bases numbered 9, after V lost 7 bases and J lost 7 bases. The CDR3 runs to 13 residues. The DNA of the CDR3 is TGTGCCAGCAAACTCCAGGGGGGCAGTGGCTACACCTTC. This translates into CASKLQGGSGYTF.

The chain recombines TRBV19 with TRBJ1-1; D is unclear. Germline V gene lookup returns CDR1 LNHDA and CDR2 SQIVND (reference sequence). The V gene lost 1 base and the J gene lost 3 bases, with 6 bases spanning the gap. The length of the CDR3 is 13 residues. The CDR3 nucleotides are TGTGCCAGTAGTATAGTGGACTACACTGAAGCTTTCTTT. This translates into CASSIVDYTEAFF.

The chain has TRBV6-2 or TRBV6-3 and TRBJ2-7; D call uncertain. There are 11 residues in the CDR3. The ends were cut back, 6 bases at V and 3 bases at J, with 6 bases in the middle. Germline V CDR1 and CDR2: MNHEY, SVGEGT. CDR3 nucleotides: TGTGCCAGCAGCCCACTCTACGAGCAGTACTTC. As protein: CASSPLYEQYF.

The J gene is TRBJ2-5, the V gene TRBV29-1; TRBD1 agrees at 8 bases. V lost 7 bases and J lost 4; bases outside the gene matches: 14. CDR1 SQVTM and CDR2 ANQGSEA come from the germline V gene. The CDR3 covers 15 residues. CDR3 in DNA: TGCAGCGCTGAGAGAAACAGGGGGACTGGAGAGACCCAGTACTTC. It specifies CSAERNRGTGETQYF.

The chain couples TRBV2 to TRBJ1-3, with a possible D match to TRBD1 (6 bases). V lost 8 bases to trimming and J lost 1 base, with 12 bases between them. This CDR3 comprises 14 residues. CDR1 is SNHLY and CDR2 is FYNNEI in the germline V gene. The CDR3 bases are TGTGCCAGCTGGGGGGGCCTATCTGGAAACACCATATATTTT. This encodes CASWGGLSGNTIYF.